These 6 T cell receptor beta chains came from one sample sequenced in a study of cytomegalovirus exposure and HLA in healthy donors. The PCR was carried out with 60 Vbeta primers and 13 Jbeta primers. TCRdb's table, derived via immunoSEQ multiplex PCR, lists solely in-frame clones and lacks some. Of 100,000 to 150,000 clones in the sample, about three quarters were seen once. The source material was PBMCs. All receptors come from a man younger than 45 in good health and CMV-seronegative.

The CDR3 loop is CSVDRRGAGIGELFF. CDR3 DNA: TGCAGCGTTGATAGGCGGGGGGCCGGCATCGGGGAGCTGTTTTTT. The chain joins TRBV29-1 to TRBJ2-2; 8 bases fit TRBD2. Germline V gene lookup returns CDR1 SQVTM and CDR2 ANQGSEA. V dropped 3 bases and J dropped 7; count of bases not matched to a gene: 10. The CDR3 runs to 15 residues.

The CDR3 nucleotides read TGTGCCAGCAGTCCCCTAGCGGGGGGGCCCGATGAGCAGTTCTTC. It is translated as CASSPLAGGPDEQFF. V gene TRBV27 combines with J gene TRBJ2-1, with 12 bases aligning to TRBD2. Germline CDR1 is MNHEY and CDR2 is SMNVEV (reference sequence). Germline trimming cut 5 bases from V and 8 bases from J; bases unmatched to any gene: 7. CDR3 length equals 15 residues.

The chain couples TRBV5-5 to TRBJ2-1; a weak D match, TRBD1 (5 bases). The germline V gene encodes CDR1 SGHKS and CDR2 YYEKEE (reference sequence). The V and J ends lost 4 bases and 3 bases respectively, with 17 bases between them. There are 16 residues in the CDR3. CDR3 region: CASSPAPAGFYNEQFF. The CDR3 region has the DNA TGTGCCAGCAGCCCGGCCCCGGCAGGGTTCTACAATGAGCAGTTCTTC.

V and J are TRBV27 and TRBJ1-1, with 7 bases that match TRBD1. Germline CDR1 is MNHEY and CDR2 is SMNVEV (reference sequence). V lost 8 bases to trimming and J lost 5 bases; unmatched junction nucleotides: 8. CDR3 size: 13 residues. The DNA of the CDR3 is TGTGCCAGCGGCTCACAGGGGAAAACTGAAGCTTTCTTT. Its translation: CASGSQGKTEAFF.

The chain joins TRBV6-1 to TRBJ2-7; 7 nucleotides agree with TRBD1. The CDR3 spans 13 residues. V was clipped by 6 bases and J by 3 bases; unmatched bases: 5. Germline V lookup: CDR1 MNHNS, CDR2 SASEGT. The CDR3, as DNA: TGTGCCAGCAGCATAGGACAGGACTACGAGCAGTACTTC. Translated: CASSIGQDYEQYF.

The chain is built from TRBV11-3 and TRBJ2-2; tentative D call: TRBD2 (7 bases). Per the germline V gene, CDR1 is SGHNT and CDR2 is YENEEA. The CDR3 spans 16 residues. The germline V and J ends were trimmed by 5 bases and 6 bases, with 19 bases remaining between them. The CDR3 coding sequence is TGTGCCAGCAGCCCGGGGGAGGGCAGGGGATCCGGGGAGCTGTTTTTT. Encoded protein: CASSPGEGRGSGELFF.